The T cell receptor beta chain under discussion was sequenced for a study of beta chain features in type 1 diabetes. Overall study context: Sorted cells examined across all samples numbered 100 million to 140 million.

Study results and limitations: Whether HLA type affects TCRB rearrangement stayed undetermined in the present work.

Expressed TCRB transcripts were sequenced because the entire RNA isolate underwent reverse transcription. Libraries were prepared by immunoSEQ multiplex PCR; TCRdb keeps only in-frame clonotypes and omits some of them. This sample has under 900,000 clones, with around a sixth found just once. A word on this clone: What it binds is not known.

The CDR3 length is 15 residues. Germline V gene lookup returns CDR1 SGHRS and CDR2 YFSETQ. V dropped 2 bases and J dropped 2; count of bases not matched to a gene: 5. The V call is TRBV5-1, the J call TRBJ2-7, with 9 bases matching TRBD2. The sequencing input was naive CD4+ T cells from blood. The receptor's source is a woman between 18 and 30 years old in good health. The CDR3 here is CASSFSQRGAYEQYF. The CDR3 DNA sequence: TGCGCCAGCAGCTTTTCCCAGCGGGGGGCCTACGAGCAGTACTTC. Together with reference TRBV5-1 and TRBJ2-7, the CDR3 gives the full variable domain: KAGVTQTPRYLIKTRGQQVTLSCSPISGHRSVSWYQQTPGQGLQFLFEYFSETQRNKGNFPGRFSGRQFSNSRSEMNVSTLELGDSALYLCASSFSQRGAYEQYFGPGTRLTVT.